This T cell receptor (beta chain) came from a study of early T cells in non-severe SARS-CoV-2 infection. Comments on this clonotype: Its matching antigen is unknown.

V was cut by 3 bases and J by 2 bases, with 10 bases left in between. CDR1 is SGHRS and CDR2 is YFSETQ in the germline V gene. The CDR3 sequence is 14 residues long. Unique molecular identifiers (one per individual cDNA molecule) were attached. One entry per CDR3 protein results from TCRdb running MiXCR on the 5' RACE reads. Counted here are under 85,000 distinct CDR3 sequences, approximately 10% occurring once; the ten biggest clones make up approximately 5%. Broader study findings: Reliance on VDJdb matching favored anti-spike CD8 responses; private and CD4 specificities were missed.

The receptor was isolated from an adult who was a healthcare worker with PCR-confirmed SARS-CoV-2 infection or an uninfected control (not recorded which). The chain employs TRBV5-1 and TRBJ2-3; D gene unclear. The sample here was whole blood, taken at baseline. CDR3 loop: CASSSGRTTDTQYF. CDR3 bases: TGCGCCAGCAGCTCCGGACGGACCACAGATACGCAGTATTTT.